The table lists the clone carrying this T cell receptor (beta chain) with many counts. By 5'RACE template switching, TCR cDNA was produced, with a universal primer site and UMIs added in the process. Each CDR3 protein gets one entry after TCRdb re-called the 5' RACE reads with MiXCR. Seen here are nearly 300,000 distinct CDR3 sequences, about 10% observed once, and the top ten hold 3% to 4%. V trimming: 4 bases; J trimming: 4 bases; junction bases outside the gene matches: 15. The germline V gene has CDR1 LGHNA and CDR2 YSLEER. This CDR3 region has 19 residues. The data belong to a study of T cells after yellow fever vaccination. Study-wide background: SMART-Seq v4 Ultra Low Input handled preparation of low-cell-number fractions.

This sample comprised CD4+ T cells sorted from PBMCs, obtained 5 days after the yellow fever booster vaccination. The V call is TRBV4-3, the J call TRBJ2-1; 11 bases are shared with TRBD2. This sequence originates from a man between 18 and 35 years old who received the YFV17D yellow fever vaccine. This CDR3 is CASSLSRVAGGRGYNEQFF. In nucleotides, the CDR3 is TGCGCCAGCAGCCTATCCCGGGTAGCGGGGGGGAGGGGTTACAATGAGCAGTTCTTC.